This T cell receptor (beta chain) was observed in a study of blood T cell repertoires in COVID-19. Across the whole study: Whether acute or convalescent, the COVID-19 samples came from the United States, Italy and Spain. Sources were T cells, B-cell-depleted T cells, or PBMCs; the material itself was cDNA or gDNA.

Germline lookup yields CDR1 SGHTA and CDR2 FQGTGA. Deletions cut 1 base from V and 8 bases from J, with 9 bases between. This CDR3 comprises 13 residues. It was during active infection that Seattle patients were enrolled and then longitudinally followed. Assay used: immunoSEQ multiplex PCR; TCRdb lists only in-frame clones, some missing. The top ten hold about 6.8% of the sample, which has approximately 280,000 clones, 80% to 95% seen once. The source is a woman under 40 with COVID-19, enrolled during active disease. The rearrangement links TRBV7-3 to TRBJ2-1; D perhaps matches TRBD1 (5 bases). Sequencing input: peripheral blood. In DNA form, the CDR3 reads TGTGCCAGCAGCTTAATGTGGGGCGATGAGCAGTTCTTC. Translation: CASSLMWGDEQFF.